A single sample gave rise to the 18 T cell receptor beta chains below, sequenced in a study of T cells in Graves' hyperthyroidism and ophthalmopathy. Regions amplified from RNA transcripts were the TCR beta CDR3 regions. First-round RT-PCR targeting the TCR CDR3 was performed with the HTBI primer set. TCRdb analysed the multiplex PCR reads with MiXCR anew, one entry per CDR3 protein. The data contain some 700,000 distinct CDR3 sequences, roughly a sixth of them singletons. The sample taken for sequencing was blood. These TCRs come from a man in his fifties or sixties with Graves' hyperthyroidism.

The V call is TRBV11-2, the J call TRBJ1-6, with D unresolved. The CDR3 covers 14 residues. Trimming left V 1 base short and J 7 bases short, with 8 bases between. The germline CDR1 and CDR2 sequences are SGHAT and FQNNGV. CDR3 loop: CASSLVGFNSPLHF. CDR3 nucleotides: TGTGCCAGCAGCTTAGTAGGGTTCAATTCACCCCTCCACTTT. The full variable domain, completed using reference TRBV11-2 and TRBJ1-6, is EAGVAQSPRYKIIEKRQSVAFWCNPISGHATLYWYQQILGQGPKLLIQFQNNGVVDDSQLPKDRFSAERLKGVDSTLKIQPAKLEDSAVYLCASSLVGFNSPLHFGNGTRLTVT.

This clonotype was observed a few times. This chain uses TRBV5-4 with TRBJ2-7, with D unclear. The CDR3 contains 15 residues. V shed 3 bases and J shed 2 bases, with 15 bases lying between them. CDR1 and CDR2 from the germline V gene are SGHNT and YYREEE (reference sequence). DNA for the CDR3: TGTGCCAGCAGCTCTGGTTGGGGTGACACCTACGAGCAGTACTTC. This encodes CASSSGWGDTYEQYF.

This clonotype was seen at least ten times. The gene calls are TRBV10-3 and TRBJ1-1; D is ambiguous. Germline V lookup: CDR1 ENHRY, CDR2 SYGVKD. The CDR3 loop spans 14 amino acids. The V end lost 0 bases, the J end lost 7 bases, and 12 bases lay between the germline ends. The CDR3 sequence: CAISESSKGGEAFF. The CDR3 region has the DNA TGTGCCATCAGTGAGTCAAGTAAGGGTGGTGAAGCTTTCTTT.

In its sample, this clonotype was seen many times. V and J are TRBV6-1 and TRBJ2-7; possible D gene TRBD2, 6 bases. The V and J ends lost 6 bases and 6 bases respectively, with 18 bases between them. The germline V gene encodes CDR1 MNHNS and CDR2 SASEGT. The CDR3 length is 14 residues. The CDR3 reads CASSRGARGVEQYF. In DNA, the CDR3 is TGTGCCAGCAGCCGCGGGGCCCGGGGAGTCGAGCAGTACTTC.

This chain connects TRBV5-6 to TRBJ2-3; TRBD1 agrees at 8 bases. The length of the CDR3 is 13 residues. Germline CDR1 and CDR2: SGHDT and YYEEEE. The V segment lost 3 bases and the J segment 6 bases; nucleotides outside the gene matches: 3. This CDR3 is CASSSQGADTQYF. In DNA form, the CDR3 reads TGTGCCAGCAGCTCCCAGGGGGCCGATACGCAGTATTTT.

The chain couples TRBV7-6 to TRBJ1-4; the match to TRBD1 covers 7 bases. Germline values: CDR1 SGHVS, CDR2 FNYEAQ. The CDR3 spans 16 residues. With V trimmed by 2 bases and J by 8 bases, 11 bases remained unmatched. The CDR3 region has the DNA TGTGCCAGCAGCTTAAACAGGGGAATGGCGGGCGAAAAACTGTTTTTT. As protein: CASSLNRGMAGEKLFF.

The sample holds many counts of this clonotype. J is TRBJ2-1 and V is TRBV7-2; possible D gene TRBD1, 5 bases. Deletions cut 2 bases from V and 4 bases from J, with 9 bases between. There are 14 residues in the CDR3. Germline values: CDR1 SGHTA, CDR2 FQGNSA. Here the CDR3 reads CASSLRTLYNEQFF. The CDR3 DNA is TGTGCCAGCAGCTTAAGGACACTATACAATGAGCAGTTCTTC.

V usage is TRBV4-2 and J usage is TRBJ2-1; the D gene is possibly TRBD2 (6 bases). Trimming pared 0 bases from V and 1 base from J, leaving 10 bases between. This CDR3 contains 16 residues. Germline V lookup: CDR1 LGHNA, CDR2 YNFKEQ. This chain's CDR3 is CASSQEASVSYNEQFF. DNA of the CDR3: TGTGCCAGCAGCCAAGAAGCTAGCGTATCCTACAATGAGCAGTTCTTC.

In this sample, this clonotype turned up many times. The rearrangement joins TRBV9 to TRBJ1-1, with 9 bases matching TRBD1. The ends lost 3 bases at V and 6 bases at J; junction bases unmatched: 12. CDR1 is SGDLS and CDR2 is YYNGEE in the germline V gene. The CDR3 is 16 amino acids. The CDR3 here is CASSGLPGQGTAEAFF. The CDR3 bases are TGTGCCAGCAGCGGATTACCGGGACAGGGTACGGCTGAAGCTTTCTTT.

The table lists this clonotype with many counts. The CDR3 nucleotides are TGTGCCAGCAGTTTCAGTGACAGTTCCCTGTCTGAAGCTTTCTTT. Residues: CASSFSDSSLSEAFF. The chain carries TRBV28 and TRBJ1-1; D may be TRBD1 (5 bases). Germline-derived CDR1 and CDR2 are MDHEN and SYDVKM. Trimming shortened V by 3 bases and J by 6 bases, and 17 bases separated the two germline ends. The CDR3 extends over 15 amino acids.

This clonotype has a count of ten or more. This chain joins TRBV30 and TRBJ1-1; D is unresolved. The germline V gene encodes CDR1 GTSNPN and CDR2 SVGIG (reference sequence). Trimming removed 6 bases at V and 0 bases at J, with 5 bases between. CDR3 length: 11 residues. CDR3 loop: CACIVNTEAFF. CDR3 DNA: TGTGCCTGTATAGTGAACACTGAAGCTTTCTTT.

The chain is built from TRBV30 and TRBJ2-1, with 12 nucleotides matching TRBD2. V dropped 8 bases and J dropped 6; count of bases not matched to a gene: 5. CDR3 size: 13 residues. Germline CDR1 reads GTSNPN; CDR2 reads SVGIG (reference sequence). CDR3 in amino acids: CARGTSGLNEQFF. For the CDR3, the DNA is TGTGCCCGGGGGACTAGCGGGCTCAATGAGCAGTTCTTC.

This clonotype has ten or more counts. The rearrangement joins TRBV19 to TRBJ2-7, with 8 bases lining up with TRBD1. The V gene end was trimmed by 4 bases and the J gene end by 3 bases; junction bases not matched to a gene: 11. This CDR3 contains 16 residues. The germline V gene has CDR1 LNHDA and CDR2 SQIVND (reference sequence). CDR3 protein: CASSTRRQGASYEQYF. The CDR3 DNA reads as TGTGCCAGTAGTACCCGGAGGCAGGGGGCGAGCTACGAGCAGTACTTC.

This clonotype has a handful of counts. The chain employs TRBV7-9 and TRBJ2-1; D may match TRBD1 or TRBD2 (5 bases each). The V end was cut by 5 bases, the J end by 12 bases, with 26 bases between. CDR3 length: 16 amino acids. Germline V gene lookup returns CDR1 SEHNR and CDR2 FQNEAQ (reference sequence). The CDR3 bases are TGTGCCAGCAGCCTCACCGGGACCCGCCTCGGTCGGGGGCAGTTCTTC. As protein: CASSLTGTRLGRGQFF.

This clonotype was detected only once. CDR3 region: CASSAFPRTVGRSPLHF. CDR3 coding DNA: TGCGCCAGCAGTGCTTTCCCCCGGACAGTCGGTCGTTCACCCCTCCACTTT. The V and J genes are TRBV10-1 and TRBJ1-6, with D possibly being TRBD1 (6 bases). V was trimmed by 4 bases and J by 9 bases, leaving 22 bases between them. This CDR3 is built from 17 residues. From germline, CDR1 is WNHNN and CDR2 SYGVQD (reference sequence).

This clonotype was counted only a few times. A much larger clone lies one base from this, so it may be a read error. The rearrangement uses TRBV3-1 and TRBJ2-7; D is possibly TRBD2 (6 bases). The germline gives CDR1 LGHDT, CDR2 YNNKEL (reference sequence). The CDR3 covers 14 residues. The CDR3 nucleotides are TGTGCCAGCAGCCAAGTGACTAGGATCTACGAGCGGTACTTC. It is translated as CASSQVTRIYERYF.

This clonotype was found a few times. The genes are TRBV7-3 and TRBJ2-3, with 9 positions matching TRBD1. Unmatched junction bases numbered 7, after V lost 4 bases and J lost 5 bases. This CDR3 has 15 residues. CDR1 and CDR2 (germline): SGHTA, FQGTGA. The CDR3 sequence is CASSSPGTGRDTQYF. The CDR3 nucleotides are TGTGCCAGCAGCTCGCCCGGGACAGGGAGAGATACGCAGTATTTT.

This clonotype has ten or more counts. This chain uses TRBV4-3 with TRBJ2-7; 7 nucleotides match TRBD2. Trimming took 0 bases from V and 7 from J; bases not matched to a gene: 15. CDR3 length: 17 amino acids. Germline loops: CDR1 LGHNA, CDR2 YSLEER. CDR3 sequence (DNA): TGCGCCAGCAGCCAAGAATGGGACTACAACCCTAAGGGGGAGCAGTACTTC. It encodes CASSQEWDYNPKGEQYF.